This T cell receptor beta chain derives from a study of blood T cell repertoires in COVID-19. Background on the study: Researchers got acute and convalescent COVID-19 samples from the United States, Italy and Spain. Sources were T cells, B-cell-depleted T cells, or PBMCs; the material itself was cDNA or gDNA.

Seattle's cohort entered during active infection and was followed longitudinally. Per the germline V gene, CDR1 is SGHAT and CDR2 is FQDESV (reference sequence). The CDR3 runs to 15 residues. Trimming cost V 2 bases and J 6 bases, with 13 bases left between them. Assay: immunoSEQ multiplex PCR; the TCRdb copy retains only in-frame clones and omits some. The data show hundreds of thousands of clones, more than 80% seen once. The V call is TRBV11-1, the J call TRBJ2-2, with D possibly matching TRBD1 (5 bases). This clonotype originated in a woman of 80 years or more with COVID-19, enrolled during active disease. The sequencing input was peripheral blood. DNA of the CDR3: TGTGCCAGCAGCTTACAGCAGGGTCGGGCCGGGGAGCTGTTTTTT. Protein sequence: CASSLQQGRAGELFF. The full variable domain, in which reference TRBV11-1 and TRBJ2-2 provide the parts outside the CDR3, is EAEVAQSPRYKITEKSQAVAFWCDPISGHATLYWYRQILGQGPELLVQFQDESVVDDSQLPKDRFSAERLKGVDSTLKIQPAELGDSAMYLCASSLQQGRAGELFFGEGSRLTVL.